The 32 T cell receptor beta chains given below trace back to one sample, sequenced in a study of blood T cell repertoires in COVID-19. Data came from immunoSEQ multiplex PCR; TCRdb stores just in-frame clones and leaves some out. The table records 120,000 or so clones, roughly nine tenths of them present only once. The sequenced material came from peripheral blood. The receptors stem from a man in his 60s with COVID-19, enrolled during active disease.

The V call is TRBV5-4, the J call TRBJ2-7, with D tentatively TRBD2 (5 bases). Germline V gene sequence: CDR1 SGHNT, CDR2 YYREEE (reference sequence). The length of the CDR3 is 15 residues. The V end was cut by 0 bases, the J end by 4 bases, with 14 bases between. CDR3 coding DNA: TGTGCCAGCAGCTTGGATTGGGGTAGCGCGTACGAGCAGTACTTC. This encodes CASSLDWGSAYEQYF.

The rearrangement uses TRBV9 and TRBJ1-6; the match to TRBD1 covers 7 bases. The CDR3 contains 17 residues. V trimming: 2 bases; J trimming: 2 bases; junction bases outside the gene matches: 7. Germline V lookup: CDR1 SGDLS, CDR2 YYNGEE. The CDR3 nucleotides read TGTGCCAGCAGCGTCCGGGGACAGTCTACCTATAATTCACCCCTCCACTTT. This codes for CASSVRGQSTYNSPLHF.

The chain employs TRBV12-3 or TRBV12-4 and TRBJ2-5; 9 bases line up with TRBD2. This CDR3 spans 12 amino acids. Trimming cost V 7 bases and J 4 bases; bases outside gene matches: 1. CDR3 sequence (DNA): TGTGCCAGCACACTAGCGGGAGAGACCCAGTACTTC. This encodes CASTLAGETQYF.

CDR3 amino acids: CAWSVQGQKNEKLFF. Here the CDR3 DNA reads TGTGCCTGGAGTGTACAGGGACAGAAGAATGAAAAACTGTTTTTT. The V and J genes are TRBV30 and TRBJ1-4; 7 bases agree with TRBD1. Losses at the gene ends were 0 bases for V and 5 bases for J; bases not matched to a gene: 6. The germline V gene has CDR1 GTSNPN and CDR2 SVGIG (reference sequence). The length of the CDR3 is 15 residues.

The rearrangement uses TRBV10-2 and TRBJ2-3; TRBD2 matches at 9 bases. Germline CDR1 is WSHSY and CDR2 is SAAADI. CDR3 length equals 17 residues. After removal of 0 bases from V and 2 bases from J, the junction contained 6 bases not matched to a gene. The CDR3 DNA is TGCGCCAGCAGTGAGTCTACTAGCGGGCGGAACACAGATACGCAGTATTTT. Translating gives CASSESTSGRNTDTQYF.

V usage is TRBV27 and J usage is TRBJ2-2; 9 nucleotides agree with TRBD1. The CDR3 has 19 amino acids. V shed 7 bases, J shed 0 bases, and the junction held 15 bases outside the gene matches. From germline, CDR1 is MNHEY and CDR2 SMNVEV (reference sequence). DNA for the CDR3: TGTGCCAGCAATACCCTGACAGGGGGAGGCTGGGCGAACACCGGGGAGCTGTTTTTT. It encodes CASNTLTGGGWANTGELFF.

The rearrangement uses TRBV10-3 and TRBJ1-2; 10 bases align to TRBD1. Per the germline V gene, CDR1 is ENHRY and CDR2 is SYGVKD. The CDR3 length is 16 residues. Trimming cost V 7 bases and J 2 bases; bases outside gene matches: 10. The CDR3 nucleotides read TGTGCCATCACCAAGACAGGGGGCCCTTTAAACTATGGCTACACCTTC. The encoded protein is CAITKTGGPLNYGYTF.

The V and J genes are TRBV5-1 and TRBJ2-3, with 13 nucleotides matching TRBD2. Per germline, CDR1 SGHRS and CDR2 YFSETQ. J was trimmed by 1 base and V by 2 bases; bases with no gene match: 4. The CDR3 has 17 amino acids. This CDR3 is CASSLPGTSGGTDTQYF. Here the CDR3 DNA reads TGCGCCAGCAGCTTACCAGGGACTAGCGGGGGCACAGATACGCAGTATTTT. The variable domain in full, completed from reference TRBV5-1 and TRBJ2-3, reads KAGVTQTPRYLIKTRGQQVTLSCSPISGHRSVSWYQQTPGQGLQFLFEYFSETQRNKGNFPGRFSGRQFSNSRSEMNVSTLELGDSALYLCASSLPGTSGGTDTQYFGPGTRLTVL.

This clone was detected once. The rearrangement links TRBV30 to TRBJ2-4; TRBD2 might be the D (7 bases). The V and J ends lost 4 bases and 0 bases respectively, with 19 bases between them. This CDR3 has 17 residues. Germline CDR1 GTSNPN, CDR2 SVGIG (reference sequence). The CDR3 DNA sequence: TGTGCCTGGACCCCGAGGGGGGGGGCGGTAGCCAAAAACATTCAGTACTTC. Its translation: CAWTPRGGAVAKNIQYF. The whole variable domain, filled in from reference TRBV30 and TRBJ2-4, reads SQTIHQWPATLVQPVGSPLSLECTVEGTSNPNLYWYRQAAGRGLQLLFYSVGIGQISSEVPQNLSASRPQDRQFILSSKKLLLSDSGFYLCAWTPRGGAVAKNIQYFGAGTRLSVL.

CDR3 in DNA: TGTGCCAGCTCACCCACTATCGATGAGCAGTTCTTC. It translates to CASSPTIDEQFF. V is TRBV18 and J is TRBJ2-1; no clear D gene. V lost 3 bases and J 8 bases, leaving 8 bases between the germline ends. The CDR3 consists of 12 residues. In germline, CDR1 is KGHSH, CDR2 LQKENI.

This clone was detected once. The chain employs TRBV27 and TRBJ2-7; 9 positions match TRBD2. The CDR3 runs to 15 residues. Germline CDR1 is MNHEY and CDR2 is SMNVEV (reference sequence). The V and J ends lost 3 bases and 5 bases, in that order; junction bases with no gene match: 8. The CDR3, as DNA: TGTGCCAGCAGTTTCCTGGGCGGGAGGGCTCACGAGCAGTACTTC. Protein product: CASSFLGGRAHEQYF.

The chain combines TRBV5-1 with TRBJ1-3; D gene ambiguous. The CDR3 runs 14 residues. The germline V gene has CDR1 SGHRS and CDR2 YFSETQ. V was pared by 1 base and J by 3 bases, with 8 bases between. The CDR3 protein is CASSLPGDGNTIYF. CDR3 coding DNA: TGCGCCAGCAGCTTGCCCGGGGATGGAAACACCATATATTTT.

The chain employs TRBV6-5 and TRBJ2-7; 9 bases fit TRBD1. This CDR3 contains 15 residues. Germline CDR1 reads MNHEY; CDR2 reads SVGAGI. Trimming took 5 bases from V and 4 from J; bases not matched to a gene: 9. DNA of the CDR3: TGTGCCAGCAGTCCCCGGACAGGGGTATTGTACGAGCAGTACTTC. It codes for CASSPRTGVLYEQYF.

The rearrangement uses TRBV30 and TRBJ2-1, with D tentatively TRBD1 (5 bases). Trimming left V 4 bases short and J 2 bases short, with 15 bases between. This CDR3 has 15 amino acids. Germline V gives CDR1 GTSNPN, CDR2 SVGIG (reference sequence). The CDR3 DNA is TGTGCCTGGAATCGGATCGGACACACCTACAATGAGCAGTTCTTC. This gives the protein CAWNRIGHTYNEQFF.

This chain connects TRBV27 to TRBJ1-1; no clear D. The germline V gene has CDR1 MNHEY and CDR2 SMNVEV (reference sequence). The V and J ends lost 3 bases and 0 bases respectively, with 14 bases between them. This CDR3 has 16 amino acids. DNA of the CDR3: TGTGCCAGCAGTTTTCGGCGGTTTGTTTTGAACACTGAAGCTTTCTTT. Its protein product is CASSFRRFVLNTEAFF.

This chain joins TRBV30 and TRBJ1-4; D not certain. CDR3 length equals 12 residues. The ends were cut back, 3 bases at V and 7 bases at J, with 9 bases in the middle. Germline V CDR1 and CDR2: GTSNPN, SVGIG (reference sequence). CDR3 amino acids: CAWREMGEKLFF. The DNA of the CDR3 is TGTGCCTGGAGGGAGATGGGTGAAAAACTGTTTTTT. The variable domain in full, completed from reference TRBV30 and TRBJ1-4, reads SQTIHQWPATLVQPVGSPLSLECTVEGTSNPNLYWYRQAAGRGLQLLFYSVGIGQISSEVPQNLSASRPQDRQFILSSKKLLLSDSGFYLCAWREMGEKLFFGSGTQLSVL.

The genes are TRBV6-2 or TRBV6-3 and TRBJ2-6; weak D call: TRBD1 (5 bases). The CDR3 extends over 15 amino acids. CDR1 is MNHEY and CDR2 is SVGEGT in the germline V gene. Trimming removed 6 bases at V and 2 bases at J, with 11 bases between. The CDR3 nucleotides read TGTGCCAGCAGCCCCCAAGGGGCTGGGGCCAACGTCCTGACTTTC. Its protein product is CASSPQGAGANVLTF.

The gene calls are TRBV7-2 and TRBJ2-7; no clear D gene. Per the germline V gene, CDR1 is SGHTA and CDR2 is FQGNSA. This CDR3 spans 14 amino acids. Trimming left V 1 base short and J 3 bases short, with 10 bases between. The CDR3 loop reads CASSLGGVSYEQYF. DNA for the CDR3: TGTGCCAGCAGCTTAGGAGGCGTCAGCTACGAGCAGTACTTC.

The CDR3 nucleotides are TGTGCCAGCTCGCTTCTAGCGGTTGCCGAGGTAGATACGCAGTATTTT. The encoded protein is CASSLLAVAEVDTQYF. This chain connects TRBV18 to TRBJ2-3, with 7 bases identical to TRBD2. The J segment lost 5 bases and the V segment lost 6 bases, leaving 14 bases of the junction unmatched. From germline, CDR1 is KGHSH and CDR2 LQKENI. This CDR3 region has 16 residues.

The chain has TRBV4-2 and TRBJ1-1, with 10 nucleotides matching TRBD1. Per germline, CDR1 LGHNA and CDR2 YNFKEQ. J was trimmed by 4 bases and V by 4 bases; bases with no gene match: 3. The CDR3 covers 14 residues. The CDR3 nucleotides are TGTGCCAGCAGCCCTCGGACAGGGGGCACTGAAGCTTTCTTT. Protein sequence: CASSPRTGGTEAFF.

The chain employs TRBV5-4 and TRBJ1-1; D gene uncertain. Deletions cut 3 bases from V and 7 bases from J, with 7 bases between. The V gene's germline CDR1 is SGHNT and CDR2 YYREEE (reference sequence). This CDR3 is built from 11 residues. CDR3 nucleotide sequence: TGTGCCAGCAGCTCTAGGATTGAAGCTTTCTTT. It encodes CASSSRIEAFF. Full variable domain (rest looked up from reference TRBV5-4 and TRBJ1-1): ETGVTQSPTHLIKTRGQQVTLRCSSQSGHNTVSWYQQALGQGPQFIFQYYREEENGRGNFPPRFSGLQFPNYSSELNVNALELDDSALYLCASSSRIEAFFGQGTRLTVV.

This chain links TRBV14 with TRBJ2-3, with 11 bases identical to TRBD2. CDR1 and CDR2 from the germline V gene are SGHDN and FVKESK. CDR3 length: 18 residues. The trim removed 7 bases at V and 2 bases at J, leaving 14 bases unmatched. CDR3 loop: CASKLTSGIFAATDTQYF. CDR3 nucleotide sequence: TGTGCCAGCAAGCTGACTAGCGGGATATTCGCCGCCACAGATACGCAGTATTTT.

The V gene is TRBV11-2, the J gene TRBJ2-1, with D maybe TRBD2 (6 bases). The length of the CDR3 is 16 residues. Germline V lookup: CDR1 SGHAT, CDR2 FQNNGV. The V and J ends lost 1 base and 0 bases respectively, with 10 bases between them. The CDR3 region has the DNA TGTGCCAGCAGCTTAGGATCTAGCGCCTCCTACAATGAGCAGTTCTTC. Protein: CASSLGSSASYNEQFF.

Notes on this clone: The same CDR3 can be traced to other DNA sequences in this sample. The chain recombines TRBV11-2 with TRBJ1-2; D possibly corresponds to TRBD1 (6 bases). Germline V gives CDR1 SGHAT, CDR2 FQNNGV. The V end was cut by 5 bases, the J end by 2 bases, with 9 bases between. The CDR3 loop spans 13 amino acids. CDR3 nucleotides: TGTGCCAGCAGCCCCCAGGGGAACTATGGCTACACCTTC. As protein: CASSPQGNYGYTF.

The CDR3 DNA reads TGTGCCAGCAGTTTAGAGGAGGCACACAGGGGGCAGTTCTTC. This sequence encodes CASSLEEAHRGQFF. This chain connects TRBV28 to TRBJ2-1; 7 positions agree with TRBD1. Losses at the gene ends were 2 bases for V and 12 bases for J; bases not matched to a gene: 10. Germline V gene data show CDR1 as MDHEN and CDR2 as SYDVKM. This CDR3 spans 14 amino acids.

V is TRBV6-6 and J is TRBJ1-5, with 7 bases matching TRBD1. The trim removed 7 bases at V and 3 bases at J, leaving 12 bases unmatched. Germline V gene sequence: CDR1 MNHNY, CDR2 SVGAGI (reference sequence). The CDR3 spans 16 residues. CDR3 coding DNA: TGTGCCAGCACCGCTGACCCGACAGGGCACAATCAGCCCCAGCATTTT. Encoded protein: CASTADPTGHNQPQHF.

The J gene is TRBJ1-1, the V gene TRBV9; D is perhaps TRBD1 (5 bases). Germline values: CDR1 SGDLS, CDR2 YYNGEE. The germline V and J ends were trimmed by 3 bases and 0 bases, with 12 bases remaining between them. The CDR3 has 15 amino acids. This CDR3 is CASSGGQYLNTEAFF. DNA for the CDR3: TGTGCCAGCAGCGGAGGACAATATTTGAACACTGAAGCTTTCTTT.

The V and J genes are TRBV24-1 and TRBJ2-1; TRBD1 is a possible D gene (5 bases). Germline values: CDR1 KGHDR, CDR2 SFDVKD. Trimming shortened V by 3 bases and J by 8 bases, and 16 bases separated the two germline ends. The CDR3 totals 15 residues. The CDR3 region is CATSDPPSGKDEQFF. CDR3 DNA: TGTGCCACCAGTGATCCCCCCTCAGGGAAGGATGAGCAGTTCTTC.

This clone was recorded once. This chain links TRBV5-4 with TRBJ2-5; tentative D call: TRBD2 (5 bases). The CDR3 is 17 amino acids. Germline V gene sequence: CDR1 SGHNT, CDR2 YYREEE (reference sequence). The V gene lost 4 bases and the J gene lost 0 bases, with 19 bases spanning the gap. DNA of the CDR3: TGTGCCAGCAGCGTTGGCCCCGGGCTAGCATACCAAGAGACCCAGTACTTC. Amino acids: CASSVGPGLAYQETQYF. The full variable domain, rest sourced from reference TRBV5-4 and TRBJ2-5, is ETGVTQSPTHLIKTRGQQVTLRCSSQSGHNTVSWYQQALGQGPQFIFQYYREEENGRGNFPPRFSGLQFPNYSSELNVNALELDDSALYLCASSVGPGLAYQETQYFGPGTRLLVL.

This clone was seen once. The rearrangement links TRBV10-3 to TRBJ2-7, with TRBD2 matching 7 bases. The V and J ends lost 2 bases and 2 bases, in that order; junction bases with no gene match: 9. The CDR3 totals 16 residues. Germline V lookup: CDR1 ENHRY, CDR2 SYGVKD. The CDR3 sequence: CAISELGGTDTYEQYF. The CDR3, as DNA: TGTGCCATCAGTGAGCTGGGAGGGACGGATACCTACGAGCAGTACTTC.

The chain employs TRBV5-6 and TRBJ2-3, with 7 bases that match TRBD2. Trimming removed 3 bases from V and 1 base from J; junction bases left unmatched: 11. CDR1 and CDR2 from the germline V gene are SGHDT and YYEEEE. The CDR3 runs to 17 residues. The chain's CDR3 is CASSSSYSGMGTDTQYF. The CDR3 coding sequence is TGTGCCAGCAGCTCGTCCTACAGCGGGATGGGCACAGATACGCAGTATTTT.

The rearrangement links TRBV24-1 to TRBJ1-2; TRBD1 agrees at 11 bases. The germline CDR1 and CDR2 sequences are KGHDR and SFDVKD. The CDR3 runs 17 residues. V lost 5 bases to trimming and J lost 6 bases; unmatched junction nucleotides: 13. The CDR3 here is CATSAASGTGGGDGYTF. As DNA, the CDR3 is TGTGCCACCAGTGCCGCGTCCGGGACAGGGGGAGGCGATGGCTACACCTTC.